This T cell receptor (beta chain) is from a study of shared clonotypes between healthy human individuals. About the research overall: Plates per donor: three CD4 naive, three CD4 memory, two CD8 naive, one CD8 memory.

Both subsets, CD45RA+ naive and CD45RA-negative memory, were split from the CD4+ cells. Study-wide results and limits: Among donors, clonotype sharing was expected to be affected by sequencing depth.

The study ran the assay at deep level. Generated by immunoSEQ multiplex PCR, the TCRdb table keeps only in-frame clones and is missing some. This repertoire shows over 1.5 million clones, 95% to 99% found once; its top ten account for around 0.47%. As to this clone: What it binds is unknown.

Source material: naive CD4+ T cells sorted from blood. Subset meaning: CD45RA+ positively selected. This receptor was taken from a man under 40 in good health.

CDR3 in amino acids: CASSAAGGQTQYF. The CDR3, as DNA: TGTGCCAGCAGCGCGGCCGGGGGACAGACCCAGTACTTC. The rearrangement uses TRBV7-9 and TRBJ2-5, with D possibly matching TRBD2 (6 bases). CDR1 and CDR2 from the germline V gene are SEHNR and FQNEAQ (reference sequence). The CDR3 consists of 13 residues. Between the trimmed V and J ends, which lost 5 bases and 6 bases, there was a span of 13 bases. The entire variable domain, with the rest obtained from reference TRBV7-9 and TRBJ2-5, is as follows: DTGVSQNPRHKITKRGQNVTFRCDPISEHNRLYWYRQTLGQGPEFLTYFQNEAQLEKSRLLSDRFSAERPKGSFSTLEIQRTEQGDSAMYLCASSAAGGQTQYFGPGTRLLVL.